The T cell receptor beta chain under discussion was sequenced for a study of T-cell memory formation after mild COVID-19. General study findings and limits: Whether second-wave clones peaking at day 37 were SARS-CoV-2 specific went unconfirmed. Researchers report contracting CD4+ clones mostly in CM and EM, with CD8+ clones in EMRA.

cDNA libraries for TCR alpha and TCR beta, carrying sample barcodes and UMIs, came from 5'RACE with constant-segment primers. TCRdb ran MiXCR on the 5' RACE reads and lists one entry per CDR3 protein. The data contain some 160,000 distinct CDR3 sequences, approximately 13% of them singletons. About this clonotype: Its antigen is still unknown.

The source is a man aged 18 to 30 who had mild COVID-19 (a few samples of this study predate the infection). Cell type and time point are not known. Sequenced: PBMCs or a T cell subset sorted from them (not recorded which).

The CDR3 bases are TGTGCCAGCAGTTCAGGGGTCCGCACTGAAGCTTTCTTT. Protein product: CASSSGVRTEAFF. The chain joins TRBV12-3 or TRBV12-4 to TRBJ1-1; tentative D call: TRBD1 (6 bases). This CDR3 is 13 amino acids long. V lost 4 bases to trimming and J lost 4 bases, with 10 bases between them.